One TCR beta chain is described in this entry. Its antigen is not known. Use of 60 Vbeta and 13 Jbeta primers characterized the PCR. Generated by immunoSEQ multiplex PCR, the TCRdb table keeps only in-frame clones and is missing some. The sample lists roughly 200,000 clones, 9.5% occurring once. The CDR3 sequence is 14 residues long. V was pared by 5 bases and J by 2 bases, with 10 bases between. Per germline, CDR1 PRHDT and CDR2 FYEKMQ (reference sequence). The sample is drawn from a study of cytomegalovirus exposure and HLA in healthy donors. Overall study findings and caveats: Roughly 170 TCR beta chains were listed as cytomegalovirus-associated. The productive fraction for most TCR beta V segments was about 90% or about 30% in an earlier analysis. Several of the most significant clusters appeared, in a later analysis, to be linked to common viral pathogens. The presence/absence work took it that sequencing depth was about the same across donors.

The chain combines TRBV13 with TRBJ2-1; TRBD1 is a possible D gene (5 bases). The material sequenced was PBMCs. The receptor was isolated from a woman under 40 in good health and CMV-seropositive. CDR3 coding DNA: TGTGCCAGCAGCGTCCGGACACCCTACAATGAGCAGTTCTTC. Translated, it gives CASSVRTPYNEQFF.